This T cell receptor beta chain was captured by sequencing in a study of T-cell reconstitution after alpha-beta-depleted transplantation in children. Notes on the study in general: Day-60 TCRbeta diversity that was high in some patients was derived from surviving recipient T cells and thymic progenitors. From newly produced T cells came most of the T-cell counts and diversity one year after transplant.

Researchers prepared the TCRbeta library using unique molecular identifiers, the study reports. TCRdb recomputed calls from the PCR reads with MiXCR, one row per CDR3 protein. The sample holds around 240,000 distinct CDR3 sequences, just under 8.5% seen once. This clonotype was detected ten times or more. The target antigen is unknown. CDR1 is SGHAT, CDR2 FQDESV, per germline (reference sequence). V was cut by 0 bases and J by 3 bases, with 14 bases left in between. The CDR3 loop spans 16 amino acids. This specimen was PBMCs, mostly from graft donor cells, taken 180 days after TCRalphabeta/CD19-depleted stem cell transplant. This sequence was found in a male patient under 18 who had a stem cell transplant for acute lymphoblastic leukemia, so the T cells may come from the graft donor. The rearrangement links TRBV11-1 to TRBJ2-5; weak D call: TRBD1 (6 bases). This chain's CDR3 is CASSLAVGAAEETQYF. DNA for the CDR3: TGTGCCAGCAGCTTAGCGGTGGGGGCGGCGGAAGAGACCCAGTACTTC.